Below, 9 T cell receptor beta chains from the same sample are listed, as sequenced in a study of cytomegalovirus exposure and HLA in healthy donors. TCRdb's copy holds only in-frame clones and misses some; the assay was immunoSEQ multiplex PCR. Of under 100,000 clones listed, approximately 81% were seen once; the top ten hold about 12%. The sample taken for sequencing was PBMCs. The receptor set was obtained from a woman aged 18 to 35 in good health and CMV-seropositive.

V gene TRBV19 combines with J gene TRBJ2-1, with D maybe TRBD2 (6 bases). The V end was cut by 3 bases, the J end by 8 bases, with 14 bases between. The CDR3 is made up of 14 amino acids. Looked up from germline, CDR1 is LNHDA and CDR2 is SQIVND (reference sequence). The CDR3 DNA follows: TGTGCCAGTAGTATTTTGGCTAGCGTCCATGAGCAGTTCTTC. This sequence encodes CASSILASVHEQFF.

The V and J genes are TRBV4-1 and TRBJ2-7, with 9 bases lining up with TRBD2. With V trimmed by 0 bases and J by 0 bases, 12 bases remained unmatched. The CDR3 has 19 residues. Germline assignment: CDR1 MGHRA and CDR2 YSYEKL. The CDR3 sequence: CASSQDKSGRGGVSYEQYF. DNA for the CDR3: TGCGCCAGCAGCCAAGATAAATCAGGTCGCGGGGGGGTCTCCTACGAGCAGTACTTC.

The chain links TRBV6-4 to TRBJ2-7; D not certain. V lost 3 bases to trimming and J lost 7 bases, with 16 bases between them. Per germline, CDR1 MRHNA and CDR2 SNTAGT. The CDR3 totals 14 residues. CDR3 coding DNA: TGTGCCAGCAGTGAGCAGCCCAACAACGGGGAGCAGTACTTC. Residues: CASSEQPNNGEQYF.

This sequence joins TRBV7-2 and TRBJ2-5, with a possible D match to TRBD1 (5 bases). The germline gives CDR1 SGHTA, CDR2 FQGNSA. With 1 base removed from V and 5 bases from J, the gap between germline ends came to 11 bases. The CDR3 consists of 14 residues. The DNA of the CDR3 is TGTGCCAGCAGCTTAGGTCTCAGGGCGGAGACCCAGTACTTC. This encodes CASSLGLRAETQYF.

V and J are TRBV19 and TRBJ2-5; possibly TRBD1 for D (5 bases). V lost 4 bases and J lost 7, with 13 bases in between. Germline V gives CDR1 LNHDA, CDR2 SQIVND (reference sequence). The CDR3 is made up of 13 amino acids. The CDR3 DNA reads as TGTGCCAGTAGTAGGGGCGATATTGGGACCCAGTACTTC. This translates into CASSRGDIGTQYF. Supplemented by reference TRBV19 and TRBJ2-5, the full variable domain reads DGGITQSPKYLFRKEGQNVTLSCEQNLNHDAMYWYRQDPGQGLRLIYYSQIVNDFQKGDIAEGYSVSREKKESFPLTVTSAQKNPTAFYLCASSRGDIGTQYFGPGTRLLVL.

This clone has a handful of counts. This rearrangement joins TRBV5-1 to TRBJ2-7, with 7 bases that match TRBD1. V shed 0 bases and J 6 bases; nucleotides not matched to a gene: 6. Germline CDR1 is SGHRS and CDR2 is YFSETQ. This CDR3 region has 14 residues. CDR3 DNA sequence: TGCGCCAGCAGCTTGGAGACAGGGCTTAGCGAGCAGTACTTC. It is translated as CASSLETGLSEQYF.

Turning to this clone: One end of the junction is discordant with germline, which a read error may explain. This chain uses TRBV6-6 with TRBJ1-2; D not resolved. CDR3 size: 14 residues. CDR1 MNHNY and CDR2 SVGAGI come from the germline V gene (reference sequence). For the CDR3, the DNA is TGTGCCAGCAGTTACGAAGGATTCGACTATGGTTACACCTTC. Amino acid sequence: CASSYEGFDYGYTF.

This chain connects TRBV25-1 to TRBJ1-2; 7 bases map to TRBD1. The ends lost 6 bases at V and 6 bases at J; junction bases unmatched: 4. CDR3 length equals 12 residues. Per germline, CDR1 MGHDK and CDR2 SYGVNS. CDR3 DNA: TGTGCCAGCAGAGGGACAGAAGATGGCTACACCTTC. Translated, it gives CASRGTEDGYTF.

The CDR3 is CASSFGQPGYNEQFF. The CDR3 bases are TGTGCCAGCAGCTTCGGACAGCCAGGGTACAATGAGCAGTTCTTC. The J gene is TRBJ2-1, the V gene TRBV7-3, with D possibly matching TRBD1 (6 bases). Per germline, CDR1 SGHTA and CDR2 FQGTGA. V was trimmed by 3 bases and J by 4 bases, leaving 13 bases between them. The CDR3 is 15 amino acids.